This TCR beta chain stems from a study of blood T cell repertoires in COVID-19. About the study: In each case, the material was cDNA or gDNA derived from T cells, B-cell-depleted T cells, or PBMCs.

Germline values: CDR1 WNHNN, CDR2 SYGVQD (reference sequence). This CDR3 spans 13 amino acids. V dropped 6 bases and J dropped 3 bases, with 9 bases sitting between them. TCRdb keeps only in-frame clones here, not all; method: immunoSEQ multiplex PCR. This sample has some 200,000 clones, with approximately 90% found just once. This receptor was obtained from a man over 45 with acute or convalescent COVID-19. Sequences were obtained from peripheral blood. The J gene is TRBJ1-5, the V gene TRBV10-1; D gene ambiguous. CDR3 loop: CASSDTTNQPQHF. CDR3 in DNA: TGCGCCAGCAGCGACACCACCAATCAGCCCCAGCATTTT.